This T cell receptor (beta chain) derives from a study of cytomegalovirus exposure and HLA in healthy donors. Study summary: Prior work identified some 120 million unique TCR beta sequences in 150 million to 200 million T cells.

Worth noting for this clone: What it recognizes is unknown.

Researchers ran the PCR with 60 Vbeta and 13 Jbeta primers. Clones were sequenced by immunoSEQ multiplex PCR, and TCRdb holds only the in-frame ones, with some missing. Of over 150,000 clones listed, around three quarters are singletons. Whole-study findings and limits: For cytomegalovirus status, the classifier reportedly gave diagnoses with high specificity and sensitivity.

V lost 4 bases, J lost 6 bases, and 8 bases lay in between. The CDR3 spans 11 residues. From germline, CDR1 is SGHDT and CDR2 YYEEEE. Healthy bone marrow donors formed the donor group. The origin of this receptor is a man aged 40-55 years in good health and CMV-seronegative. The chain employs TRBV5-6 and TRBJ2-7; a weak D match, TRBD2 (5 bases). The sample was PBMCs. The CDR3 region is CASSLTSEQYF. The CDR3 coding sequence is TGTGCCAGCAGCCTTACTAGCGAGCAGTACTTC.